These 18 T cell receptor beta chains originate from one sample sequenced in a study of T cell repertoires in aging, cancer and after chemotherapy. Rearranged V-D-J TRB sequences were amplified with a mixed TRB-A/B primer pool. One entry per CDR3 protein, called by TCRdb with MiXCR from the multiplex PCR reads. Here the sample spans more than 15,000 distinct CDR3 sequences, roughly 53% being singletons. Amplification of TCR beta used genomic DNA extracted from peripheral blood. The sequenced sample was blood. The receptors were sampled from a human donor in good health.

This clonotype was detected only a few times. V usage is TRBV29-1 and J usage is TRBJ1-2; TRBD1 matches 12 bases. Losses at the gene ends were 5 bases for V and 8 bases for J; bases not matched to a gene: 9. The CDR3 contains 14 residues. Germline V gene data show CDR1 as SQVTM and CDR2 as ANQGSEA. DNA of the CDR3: TGCAGCGTTTGGGGGACAGGGGGCGCGGGCGGCTACACCTTC. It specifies CSVWGTGGAGGYTF.

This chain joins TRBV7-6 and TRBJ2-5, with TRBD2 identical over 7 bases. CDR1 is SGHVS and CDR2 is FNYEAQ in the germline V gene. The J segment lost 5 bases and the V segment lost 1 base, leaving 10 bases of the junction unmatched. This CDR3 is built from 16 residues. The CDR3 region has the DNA TGTGCCAGCAGCTTAGAACACCCACGAGCGGGGGAGACCCAGTACTTC. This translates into CASSLEHPRAGETQYF.

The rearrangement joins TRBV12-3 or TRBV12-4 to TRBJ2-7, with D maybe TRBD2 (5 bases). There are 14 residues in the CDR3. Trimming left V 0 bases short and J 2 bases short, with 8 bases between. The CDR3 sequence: CASSLAHGAYEQYF. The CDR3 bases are TGTGCCAGCAGTTTAGCGCACGGGGCCTACGAGCAGTACTTC.

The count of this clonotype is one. CDR3 in DNA: TGCAGCGTGTCCGGACTAGCGGGGATATACGAGCAGTACTTC. Amino acids: CSVSGLAGIYEQYF. J is TRBJ2-7 and V is TRBV29-1; 12 bases agree with TRBD2. Trimming at V came to 6 bases and at J to 4 bases, leaving 7 bases not matched to a gene. The CDR3 totals 14 residues. The germline V gene encodes CDR1 SQVTM and CDR2 ANQGSEA.

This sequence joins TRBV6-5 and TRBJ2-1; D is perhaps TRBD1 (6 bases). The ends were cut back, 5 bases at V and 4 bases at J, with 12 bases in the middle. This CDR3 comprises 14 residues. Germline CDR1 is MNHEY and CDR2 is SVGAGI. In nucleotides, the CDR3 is TGTGCCAGCAGTCACCGGGACATATACAATGAGCAGTTCTTC. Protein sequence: CASSHRDIYNEQFF.

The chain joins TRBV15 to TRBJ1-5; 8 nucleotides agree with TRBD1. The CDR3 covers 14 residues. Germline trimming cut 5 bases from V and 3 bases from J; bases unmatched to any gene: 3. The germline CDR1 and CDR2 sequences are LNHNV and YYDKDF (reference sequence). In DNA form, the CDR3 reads TGTGCCACCAGCGCGGGACAGGCCAATCAGCCCCAGCATTTT. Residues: CATSAGQANQPQHF.

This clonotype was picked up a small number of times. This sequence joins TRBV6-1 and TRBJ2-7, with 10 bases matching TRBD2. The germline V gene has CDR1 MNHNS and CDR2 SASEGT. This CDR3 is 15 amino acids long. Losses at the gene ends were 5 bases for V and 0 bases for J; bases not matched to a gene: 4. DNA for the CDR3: TGTGCCAGCAGTCGTTCTAGCGGGAGCTCCTACGAGCAGTACTTC. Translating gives CASSRSSGSSYEQYF.

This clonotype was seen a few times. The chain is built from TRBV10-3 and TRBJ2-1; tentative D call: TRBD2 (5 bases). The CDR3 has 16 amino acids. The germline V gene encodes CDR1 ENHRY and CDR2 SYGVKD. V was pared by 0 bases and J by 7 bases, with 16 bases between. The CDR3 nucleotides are TGTGCCATCAGTGAGTCGATTACTCGCGGGTTAAATGAGCAGTTCTTC. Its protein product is CAISESITRGLNEQFF.

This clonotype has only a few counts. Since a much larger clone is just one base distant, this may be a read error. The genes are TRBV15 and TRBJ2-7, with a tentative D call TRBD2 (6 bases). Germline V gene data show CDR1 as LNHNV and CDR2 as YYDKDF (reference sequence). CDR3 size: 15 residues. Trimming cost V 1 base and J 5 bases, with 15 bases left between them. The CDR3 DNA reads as TGTGCCACCAGCAGAGTGGCGGGAACCACTGACGAGCAGTACTTC. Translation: CATSRVAGTTDEQYF.

The CDR3 bases are TGTGCCAGCAGCTCCCCGTCTCCAGGGGGCACAGATACGCAGTATTTT. Translation gives CASSSPSPGGTDTQYF. This chain uses TRBV5-5 with TRBJ2-3; D is possibly TRBD1 (6 bases). Germline CDR1 SGHKS, CDR2 YYEKEE (reference sequence). V was shortened by 3 bases and J by 1 base, with 15 bases between the two germline ends. The CDR3 contains 16 residues. The entire variable domain, with the rest obtained from reference TRBV5-5 and TRBJ2-3, is as follows: DAGVTQSPTHLIKTRGQQVTLRCSPISGHKSVSWYQQVLGQGPQFIFQYYEKEERGRGNFPDRFSARQFPNYSSELNVNALLLGDSALYLCASSSPSPGGTDTQYFGPGTRLTVL.

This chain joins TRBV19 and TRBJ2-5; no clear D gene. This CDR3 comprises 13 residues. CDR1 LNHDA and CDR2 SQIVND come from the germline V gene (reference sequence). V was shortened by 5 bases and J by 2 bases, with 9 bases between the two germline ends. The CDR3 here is CASSDWKQETQYF. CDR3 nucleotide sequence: TGTGCCAGTAGTGACTGGAAACAAGAGACCCAGTACTTC.

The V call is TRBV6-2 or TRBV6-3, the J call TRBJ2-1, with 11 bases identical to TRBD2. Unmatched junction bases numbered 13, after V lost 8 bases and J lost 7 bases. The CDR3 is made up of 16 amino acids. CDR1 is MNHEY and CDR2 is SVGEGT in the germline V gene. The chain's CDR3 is CASQLAGVGKGNEQFF. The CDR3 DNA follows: TGTGCCAGCCAACTAGCGGGAGTAGGGAAAGGGAATGAGCAGTTCTTC.

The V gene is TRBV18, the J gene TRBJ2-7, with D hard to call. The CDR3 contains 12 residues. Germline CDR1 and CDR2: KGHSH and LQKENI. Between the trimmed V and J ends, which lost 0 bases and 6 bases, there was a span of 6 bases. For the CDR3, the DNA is TGTGCCAGCTCACCACCGGGCCCCGAGCAGTACTTC. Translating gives CASSPPGPEQYF.

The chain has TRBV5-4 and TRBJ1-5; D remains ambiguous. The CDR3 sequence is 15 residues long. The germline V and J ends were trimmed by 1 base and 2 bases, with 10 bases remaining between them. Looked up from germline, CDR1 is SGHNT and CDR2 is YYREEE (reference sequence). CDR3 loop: CASSLRRRGNQPQHF. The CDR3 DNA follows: TGTGCCAGCAGCTTGCGCCGGCGAGGCAATCAGCCCCAGCATTTT.

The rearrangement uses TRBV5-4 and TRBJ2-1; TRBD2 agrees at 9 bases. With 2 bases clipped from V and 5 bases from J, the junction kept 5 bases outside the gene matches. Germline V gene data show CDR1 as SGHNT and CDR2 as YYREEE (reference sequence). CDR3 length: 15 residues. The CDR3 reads CASSFPAGGDNEQFF. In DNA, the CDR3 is TGTGCCAGCAGCTTTCCAGCGGGAGGTGACAATGAGCAGTTCTTC. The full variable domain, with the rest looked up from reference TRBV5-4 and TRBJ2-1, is ETGVTQSPTHLIKTRGQQVTLRCSSQSGHNTVSWYQQALGQGPQFIFQYYREEENGRGNFPPRFSGLQFPNYSSELNVNALELDDSALYLCASSFPAGGDNEQFFGPGTRLTVL.

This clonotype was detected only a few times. This chain's CDR3 is CSVAGASTDTQYF. The DNA for the CDR3 is TGCAGCGTTGCCGGGGCTAGCACAGATACGCAGTATTTT. J is TRBJ2-3 and V is TRBV29-1; D is perhaps TRBD1 or TRBD2 (5 bases each). The CDR3 runs 13 residues. The V gene's germline CDR1 is SQVTM and CDR2 ANQGSEA. V dropped 4 bases and J dropped 0 bases, with 8 bases sitting between them.

In DNA form, the CDR3 reads TGTGCCACCAGTACTCGGACCCAGGGCTATGGCTACACCTTC. It specifies CATSTRTQGYGYTF. The chain uses TRBV15 and TRBJ1-2; D possibly corresponds to TRBD1 (5 bases). There are 14 residues in the CDR3. The V gene's germline CDR1 is LNHNV and CDR2 YYDKDF (reference sequence). Deletions cut 6 bases from V and 4 bases from J, with 15 bases between.

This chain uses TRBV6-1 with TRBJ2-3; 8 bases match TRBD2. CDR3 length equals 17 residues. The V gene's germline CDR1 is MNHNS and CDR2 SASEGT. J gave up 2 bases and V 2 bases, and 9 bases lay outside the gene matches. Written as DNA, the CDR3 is TGTGCCAGCAGTGAACGGGCGGGGACTAGTCCCACAGATACGCAGTATTTT. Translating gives CASSERAGTSPTDTQYF.